This T cell receptor beta chain emerged from a study of blood T cell repertoires in COVID-19. Looking at the study overall: Nucleic acid was either cDNA or gDNA, and it came from T cells, B-cell-depleted T cells, or PBMCs.

Germline V CDR1 and CDR2: SNHLY, FYNNEI. The V end lost 6 bases, the J end lost 10 bases, and 15 bases lay between the germline ends. The CDR3 is 13 residues long. The assay was immunoSEQ multiplex PCR, and TCRdb's table has in-frame clones only and misses some. The table includes under 300,000 clones, 80% to 90% detected once. This TCR derives from a man aged 35-49 years who had recovered from COVID-19. Sequences were obtained from peripheral blood. The V gene is TRBV2, the J gene TRBJ1-4; D is perhaps TRBD1 (5 bases). CDR3 in amino acids: CASSRAGQVKLFF. The CDR3 nucleotides are TGTGCCAGCAGCAGGGCCGGGCAGGTAAAACTGTTTTTT.